Here is one T cell receptor beta chain with its context. As yet, its antigen is unknown. The data were obtained in a study of blood T cells in healthy people across ages. Overall study context: With template switching, about one barcoded beta molecule was captured per two T cells. Points from the study as a whole: As age increased, TCR beta diversity per million T cells fell in a roughly linear fashion.

Primers used in a second PCR of about 6 to 11 cycles were a sample-barcoded 5' primer and a J-beta primer mix. Carrying 12 random nucleotides, a template-switch adaptor labeled each individual cDNA molecule. TCRdb used MiXCR to reprocess the 5' RACE reads, holding one entry per CDR3 protein. The sample has about 750,000 distinct CDR3 sequences; less than 70% are singletons. They isolated at least 7 million PBMCs from each sample. The CDR3 runs 13 residues. Per germline, CDR1 GTSNPN and CDR2 SVGIG (reference sequence). V trimming: 5 bases; J trimming: 8 bases; junction bases outside the gene matches: 9.

The sample was blood. This receptor was taken from a man older than 75 in good health. The chain is built from TRBV30 and TRBJ2-4; 7 nucleotides line up with TRBD2. As DNA, the CDR3 is TGTGCCTGGGGTGGGGGAGGGGCGGACATTCAGTACTTC. The encoded protein is CAWGGGGADIQYF.